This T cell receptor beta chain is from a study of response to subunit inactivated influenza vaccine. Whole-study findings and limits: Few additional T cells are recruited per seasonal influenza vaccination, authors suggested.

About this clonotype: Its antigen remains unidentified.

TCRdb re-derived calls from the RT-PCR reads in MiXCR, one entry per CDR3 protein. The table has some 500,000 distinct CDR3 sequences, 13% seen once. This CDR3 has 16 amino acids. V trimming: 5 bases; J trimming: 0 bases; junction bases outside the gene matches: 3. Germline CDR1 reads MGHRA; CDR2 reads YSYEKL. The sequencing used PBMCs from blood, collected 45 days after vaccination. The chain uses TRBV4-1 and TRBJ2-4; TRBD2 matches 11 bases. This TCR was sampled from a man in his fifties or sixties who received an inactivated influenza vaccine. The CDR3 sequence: CASSGTSGLAKNIQYF. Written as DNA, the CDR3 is TGCGCCAGCAGCGGGACTAGCGGCTTAGCCAAAAACATTCAGTACTTC.